This passage covers 14 T cell receptor beta chains from one sample sequenced in a study of blood T cell repertoires in COVID-19. Assay used: immunoSEQ multiplex PCR; TCRdb lists only in-frame clones, some missing. The repertoire includes nearly 300,000 clones, more than 70% of them detected once, and approximately 7% sits in the top ten. Sample: peripheral blood. These TCRs come from a woman under 40 who had recovered from COVID-19.

This chain joins TRBV28 and TRBJ2-2; the D gene is possibly TRBD2 (6 bases). Per the germline V gene, CDR1 is MDHEN and CDR2 is SYDVKM. Between the trimmed V and J ends, which lost 5 bases and 5 bases, there was a span of 9 bases. The CDR3 is 13 residues long. The CDR3 region is CASSRDSTGELFF. CDR3 DNA: TGTGCCAGCAGTCGGGACTCTACCGGGGAGCTGTTTTTT. Complete variable domain (other parts from reference TRBV28 and TRBJ2-2): DVKVTQSSRYLVKRTGEKVFLECVQDMDHENMFWYRQDPGLGLRLIYFSYDVKMKEKGDIPEGYSVSREKKERFSLILESASTNQTSMYLCASSRDSTGELFFGEGSRLTVL.

The chain joins TRBV7-2 to TRBJ1-1, with D maybe TRBD1 (6 bases). Looked up from germline, CDR1 is SGHTA and CDR2 is FQGNSA. V lost 5 bases and J lost 1, with 8 bases in between. The CDR3 length is 13 residues. The CDR3 region has the DNA TGTGCCAGCAGCAGACAGGAGAACACTGAAGCTTTCTTT. Amino acid sequence: CASSRQENTEAFF.

With respect to this clone: The sample has other DNA sequences that encode this CDR3 too. This chain connects TRBV7-3 to TRBJ2-3, with TRBD2 identical over 10 bases. The CDR3 extends over 16 amino acids. Trimming at V came to 5 bases and at J to 2 bases, leaving 7 bases not matched to a gene. The V gene's germline CDR1 is SGHTA and CDR2 FQGTGA. The CDR3 coding sequence is TGTGCCAGCAGCCTTGGACTAGCGGACTCCACAGATACGCAGTATTTT. This codes for CASSLGLADSTDTQYF.

The chain links TRBV24-1 to TRBJ1-3; D unclear. CDR3 size: 16 residues. Trimming cost V 6 bases and J 0 bases, with 14 bases left between them. From germline, CDR1 is KGHDR and CDR2 SFDVKD. Here the CDR3 reads CATSPGSFSSGNTIYF. As DNA, the CDR3 is TGTGCCACCAGTCCGGGGTCTTTTAGCTCTGGAAACACCATATATTTT.

The chain employs TRBV28 and TRBJ2-1; possible D gene TRBD1, 5 bases. The germline V and J ends were trimmed by 3 bases and 6 bases, with 12 bases remaining between them. This CDR3 is 14 amino acids long. CDR1 is MDHEN and CDR2 is SYDVKM in the germline V gene. CDR3 DNA: TGTGCCAGCAGTTTTGGGGCATTGAGCAATGAGCAGTTCTTC. Its translation is CASSFGALSNEQFF.

The CDR3 spells CASSVTGQGVYEQYF. The CDR3 DNA reads TGTGCCAGCAGCGTCACGGGACAGGGTGTCTACGAGCAGTACTTC. The chain carries TRBV5-4 and TRBJ2-7; TRBD1 matches 9 bases. Germline loops: CDR1 SGHNT, CDR2 YYREEE (reference sequence). The CDR3 is made up of 15 amino acids. With V trimmed by 4 bases and J by 3 bases, 8 bases remained unmatched. Drawing the rest from reference TRBV5-4 and TRBJ2-7, the complete variable domain is ETGVTQSPTHLIKTRGQQVTLRCSSQSGHNTVSWYQQALGQGPQFIFQYYREEENGRGNFPPRFSGLQFPNYSSELNVNALELDDSALYLCASSVTGQGVYEQYFGPGTRLTVT.

CDR3 coding DNA: TGCGCCAGCATAAGGGGGGGCCGCACAGATACGCAGTATTTT. Translation: CASIRGGRTDTQYF. V usage is TRBV10-1 and J usage is TRBJ2-3; possible D gene TRBD2, 7 bases. The CDR3 is made up of 14 amino acids. Germline lookup yields CDR1 WNHNN and CDR2 SYGVQD (reference sequence). V was cut by 7 bases and J by 1 base, with 12 bases left in between.

The chain uses TRBV27 and TRBJ2-3; perhaps TRBD1 as D (5 bases). V was clipped by 5 bases and J by 1 base, with 7 bases between them. The CDR3 runs to 13 residues. Per the germline V gene, CDR1 is MNHEY and CDR2 is SMNVEV (reference sequence). CDR3 amino acids: CASSKQGTDTQYF. CDR3 nucleotides: TGTGCCAGCAGTAAACAGGGCACAGATACGCAGTATTTT.

The chain employs TRBV2 and TRBJ2-5, with D possibly TRBD2 on 5 matching bases. CDR1 and CDR2 from the germline V gene are SNHLY and FYNNEI. This CDR3 has 13 residues. V lost 6 bases, J lost 1 base, and 9 bases lay in between. CDR3 loop: CASRKDFQETQYF. In nucleotides, the CDR3 is TGTGCCAGCAGGAAGGACTTCCAAGAGACCCAGTACTTC.

The J gene is TRBJ1-1, the V gene TRBV6-2 or TRBV6-3; 10 bases line up with TRBD1. Trimming cost V 5 bases and J 5 bases; bases outside gene matches: 17. Germline-derived CDR1 and CDR2 are MNHEY and SVGEGT. This CDR3 spans 18 amino acids. The CDR3 DNA is TGTGCCAGCAGTCCACATCGTACCGGGACAGGGGTGGGAACTGAAGCTTTCTTT. Translated, it gives CASSPHRTGTGVGTEAFF.

CDR3 nucleotide sequence: TGTGCCCCTGACCAAGGAGGTCACACTGAAGCTTTCTTT. Translated, it gives CAPDQGGHTEAFF. V usage is TRBV6-5 and J usage is TRBJ1-1; no firm D call. Germline CDR1 reads MNHEY; CDR2 reads SVGAGI. Trimming shortened V by 11 bases and J by 3 bases, and 16 bases separated the two germline ends. The CDR3 length is 13 residues.

The CDR3 DNA reads TGCAGTGCTAGTCCGATCTATGGACAGGGCTCGACCTACGAGCAGTACTTC. It translates to CSASPIYGQGSTYEQYF. The chain uses TRBV20-1 and TRBJ2-7, with 8 bases that match TRBD1. CDR1 is DFQATT, CDR2 SNEGSKA, per germline (reference sequence). Trimming at V came to 3 bases and at J to 2 bases, leaving 15 bases not matched to a gene. The CDR3 is 17 residues long.

This chain connects TRBV3-1 (or the pseudogene TRBV3-2) to TRBJ2-1; a possible D gene is TRBD2 (6 bases). Germline V lookup: CDR1 LGHDT, CDR2 YNNKEL (reference sequence). Between the trimmed V and J ends, which lost 10 bases and 5 bases, there was a span of 18 bases. The CDR3 totals 14 residues. In DNA, the CDR3 is TGTGCCACTTCTTCCGGGACTTGGGACAATGAGCAGTTCTTC. This gives the protein CATSSGTWDNEQFF.

This rearrangement joins TRBV19 to TRBJ2-1; 11 bases are a match to TRBD1. Germline assignment: CDR1 LNHDA and CDR2 SQIVND (reference sequence). Germline trimming cut 7 bases from V and 10 bases from J; bases unmatched to any gene: 9. The length of the CDR3 is 14 residues. The CDR3 region is CASTTGTGGVEQFF. As DNA, the CDR3 is TGTGCCAGTACCACCGGGACAGGGGGAGTCGAGCAGTTCTTC.